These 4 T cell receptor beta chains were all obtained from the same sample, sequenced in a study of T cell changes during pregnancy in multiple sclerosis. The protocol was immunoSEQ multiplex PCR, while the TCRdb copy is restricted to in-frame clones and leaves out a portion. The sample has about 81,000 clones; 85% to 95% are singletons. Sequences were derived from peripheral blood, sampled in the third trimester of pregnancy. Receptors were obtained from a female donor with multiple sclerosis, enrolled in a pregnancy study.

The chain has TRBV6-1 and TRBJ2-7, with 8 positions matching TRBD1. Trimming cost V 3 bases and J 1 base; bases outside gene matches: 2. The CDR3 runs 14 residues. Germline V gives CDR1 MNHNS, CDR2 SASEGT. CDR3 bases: TGTGCCAGCAGTGAGACAGGGGCGTCCTACGAGCAGTACTTC. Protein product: CASSETGASYEQYF.

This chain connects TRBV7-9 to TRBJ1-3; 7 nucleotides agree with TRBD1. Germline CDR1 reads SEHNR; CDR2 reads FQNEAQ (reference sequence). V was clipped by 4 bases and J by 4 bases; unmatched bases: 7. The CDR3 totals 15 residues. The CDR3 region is CASSSYATGGNTIYF. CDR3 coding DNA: TGTGCCAGCAGCTCCTATGCGACAGGGGGAAACACCATATATTTT.

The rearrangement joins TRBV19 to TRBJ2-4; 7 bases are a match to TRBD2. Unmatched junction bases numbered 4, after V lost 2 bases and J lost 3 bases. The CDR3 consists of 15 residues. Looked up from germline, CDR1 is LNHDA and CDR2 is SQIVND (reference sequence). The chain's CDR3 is CASSISGRGKNIQYF. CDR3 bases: TGTGCCAGTAGTATATCAGGGAGGGGCAAAAACATTCAGTACTTC.

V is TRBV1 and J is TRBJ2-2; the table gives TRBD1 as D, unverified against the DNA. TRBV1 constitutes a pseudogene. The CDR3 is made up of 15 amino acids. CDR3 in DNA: TGCACCAGCAGGAACCGGGACAGGGGAACCGGGGAGCTGTTTTTT. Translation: CTSRNRDRGTGELFF.